This TCR beta chain emerged from a study of blood T cell repertoires in COVID-19. Study information: Nucleic acid was either cDNA or gDNA, and it came from T cells, B-cell-depleted T cells, or PBMCs.

Per the germline V gene, CDR1 is MNHEY and CDR2 is SVGAGI. The germline V and J ends were trimmed by 8 bases and 0 bases, with 10 bases remaining between them. The CDR3 has 13 amino acids. Clones were read by immunoSEQ multiplex PCR, and TCRdb kept only the in-frame ones, dropping some. The table includes approximately 300,000 clones, over 80% detected once. Recruited during active infection, patients (from Seattle) were subsequently followed longitudinally. The sequence was collected from a woman aged 45 to 65 with COVID-19, enrolled during active disease. Source material: peripheral blood. The chain employs TRBV6-5 and TRBJ1-2; D possibly corresponds to TRBD1 (6 bases). DNA for the CDR3: TGTGCCAGCCTGGACAGCGCTAACTATGGCTACACCTTC. It is translated as CASLDSANYGYTF.